The 14 T cell receptor beta chains listed next were all sequenced from one sample in a study of cytomegalovirus exposure and HLA in healthy donors. Amplification used 60 Vbeta primers and 13 Jbeta primers. Profiling relied on immunoSEQ multiplex PCR, and the TCRdb table lists in-frame clones only, not all of them. The data contain about 160,000 clones, 80% to 90% of them singletons. The sequencing sample was made of PBMCs. Receptors originate from a man aged 45 to 65 in good health and CMV-seropositive.

The chain is built from TRBV9 and TRBJ2-3, with TRBD2 as a possible D gene (6 bases). The CDR3 is 17 residues long. Germline CDR1 reads SGDLS; CDR2 reads YYNGEE. Deletions cut 0 bases from V and 2 bases from J, with 16 bases between. For the CDR3, the DNA is TGTGCCAGCAGCGTAGAGGGCGGAGGAGGGTACACAGATACGCAGTATTTT. Its protein product is CASSVEGGGGYTDTQYF.

The chain recombines TRBV7-9 with TRBJ2-1, with a possible D match to TRBD2 (5 bases). The CDR3 consists of 15 residues. The V end lost 5 bases, the J end lost 2 bases, and 13 bases lay between the germline ends. Germline CDR1 reads SEHNR; CDR2 reads FQNEAQ (reference sequence). CDR3 DNA sequence: TGTGCCAGCAGCCCTGGGATCGGGACCTACAATGAGCAGTTCTTC. Its protein product is CASSPGIGTYNEQFF.

In nucleotides, the CDR3 is TGTGCCAGCAGCTCCTATCTGAGCCCGTACGAGCAGTACTTC. Translating it yields CASSSYLSPYEQYF. The chain employs TRBV11-3 and TRBJ2-7; D remains ambiguous. There are 14 residues in the CDR3. Germline V gene data show CDR1 as SGHNT and CDR2 as YENEEA. Trimming took 4 bases from V and 4 from J, leaving 14 bases between them.

The chain employs TRBV6-1 and TRBJ2-3, with 9 bases lining up with TRBD1. The V gene end was trimmed by 4 bases and the J gene end by 3 bases; junction bases not matched to a gene: 8. The CDR3 length is 16 residues. The germline V gene has CDR1 MNHNS and CDR2 SASEGT. CDR3 residues: CASSGRQGEVTDTQYF. In nucleotides, the CDR3 is TGTGCCAGCAGTGGGCGACAGGGGGAGGTGACAGATACGCAGTATTTT.

The chain links TRBV10-3 to TRBJ2-1; 8 positions agree with TRBD2. The CDR3 is 15 amino acids. CDR1 ENHRY and CDR2 SYGVKD come from the germline V gene. The ends lost 3 bases at V and 11 bases at J; junction bases unmatched: 12. CDR3 nucleotides: TGTGCCATCAGTGAACCAACCGGGACTAGTAATCAGCAGTTCTTC. This gives the protein CAISEPTGTSNQQFF.

CDR3 in amino acids: CASSPSSAYEQYF. For the CDR3, the DNA is TGTGCCAGCAGTCCCTCCAGCGCCTACGAGCAGTACTTC. The V call is TRBV27, the J call TRBJ2-7, with D unresolved. Looked up from germline, CDR1 is MNHEY and CDR2 is SMNVEV (reference sequence). The CDR3 sequence is 13 residues long. V lost 5 bases to trimming and J lost 2 bases, with 10 bases between them.

The chain uses TRBV10-3 and TRBJ1-1, with D hard to call. Trimming stripped 3 bases from V and 7 bases from J, with 12 bases between. This CDR3 spans 13 amino acids. Germline V gene sequence: CDR1 ENHRY, CDR2 SYGVKD. This CDR3 reads CAISDMAGFEAFF. The CDR3 bases are TGTGCCATCAGTGATATGGCGGGGTTTGAAGCTTTCTTT.

The V call is TRBV6-5, the J call TRBJ2-3; 9 bases map to TRBD2. This CDR3 spans 14 amino acids. The germline V gene encodes CDR1 MNHEY and CDR2 SVGAGI. V gave up 6 bases and J gave up 1 base; unmatched junction bases: 2. The CDR3 coding sequence is TGTGCCAGCAGGCGACTAGCGGGCACAGATACGCAGTATTTT. Encoded protein: CASRRLAGTDTQYF.

The rearrangement uses TRBV30 and TRBJ1-2; possibly TRBD1 for D (6 bases). Germline loops: CDR1 GTSNPN, CDR2 SVGIG (reference sequence). The CDR3 totals 14 residues. The germline V and J ends were trimmed by 3 bases and 2 bases, with 13 bases remaining between them. The CDR3 here is CAWRALDSNYGYTF. In nucleotides, the CDR3 is TGTGCCTGGAGAGCATTGGACAGCAACTATGGCTACACCTTC.

The rearrangement links TRBV27 to TRBJ2-2; TRBD2 aligns across 14 bases. The germline CDR1 and CDR2 sequences are MNHEY and SMNVEV (reference sequence). Germline trimming cut 6 bases from V and 3 bases from J; bases unmatched to any gene: 9. The CDR3 is made up of 18 amino acids. The CDR3, as DNA: TGTGCCAGCAGCCGACCAGGGACTAGCGGGAGATACACCGGGGAGCTGTTTTTT. It codes for CASSRPGTSGRYTGELFF.

The rearrangement links TRBV10-3 to TRBJ2-2; the match to TRBD1 covers 11 bases. The CDR3 runs 17 residues. V gave up 5 bases and J gave up 5 bases; unmatched junction bases: 10. Germline V gives CDR1 ENHRY, CDR2 SYGVKD. CDR3 nucleotides: TGTGCCATCAGTAGCCCCGGACAGGGGGCGCATACCGGGGAGCTGTTTTTT. Its translation: CAISSPGQGAHTGELFF.

The V gene is TRBV30, the J gene TRBJ2-5, with 9 nucleotides matching TRBD2. CDR3 length equals 14 residues. V was pared by 3 bases and J by 5 bases, with 7 bases of the junction left unmatched. Germline CDR1 and CDR2: GTSNPN and SVGIG (reference sequence). The CDR3 sequence: CAWSGGLAGETQYF. The CDR3 nucleotides read TGTGCCTGGAGCGGGGGGCTAGCGGGGGAGACCCAGTACTTC.

J is TRBJ1-2 and V is TRBV5-5; weak D call: TRBD1 (5 bases). Between the trimmed V and J ends, which lost 0 bases and 3 bases, there was a span of 12 bases. Germline CDR1 SGHKS, CDR2 YYEKEE (reference sequence). The CDR3 length is 15 residues. CDR3 region: CASSLGGGGDYGYTF. The CDR3 DNA reads as TGTGCCAGCAGCTTGGGAGGAGGAGGGGACTATGGCTACACCTTC.

This rearrangement joins TRBV28 to TRBJ2-3; D is unclear. The CDR3 is 15 amino acids. Per germline, CDR1 MDHEN and CDR2 SYDVKM. V lost 6 bases and J lost 1, with 14 bases in between. The CDR3 is CASRARVLGTDTQYF. The DNA of the CDR3 is TGTGCCAGCAGAGCGAGAGTTCTAGGCACAGATACGCAGTATTTT. The whole variable domain, remainder taken from reference TRBV28 and TRBJ2-3, is DVKVTQSSRYLVKRTGEKVFLECVQDMDHENMFWYRQDPGLGLRLIYFSYDVKMKEKGDIPEGYSVSREKKERFSLILESASTNQTSMYLCASRARVLGTDTQYFGPGTRLTVL.